The 10 T cell receptor beta chains below come from one sample, sequenced in a study of cytomegalovirus exposure and HLA in healthy donors. Both 60 Vbeta primers and 13 Jbeta primers went into the PCR. Sequenced by immunoSEQ multiplex PCR; TCRdb stores in-frame clones only, minus some. This sample has some 210,000 clones, with around four fifths found just once. The material sequenced was PBMCs. The receptors were gathered from a male donor in good health and CMV-seronegative.

This clone was counted a few times. CDR3 sequence: CASSTGGPAYEQYF. The CDR3 DNA is TGCGCCAGCAGCACCGGAGGGCCGGCCTACGAGCAGTACTTC. The V gene is TRBV5-1, the J gene TRBJ2-7; possibly TRBD2 for D (6 bases). The CDR3 covers 14 residues. The germline V gene encodes CDR1 SGHRS and CDR2 YFSETQ. The ends were cut back, 4 bases at V and 2 bases at J, with 13 bases in the middle.

The gene calls are TRBV11-2 and TRBJ2-7; 9 bases are a match to TRBD1. Looked up from germline, CDR1 is SGHAT and CDR2 is FQNNGV. V lost 6 bases and J lost 2; bases outside the gene matches: 8. The CDR3 extends over 15 amino acids. CDR3 residues: CASSSPGQGPYEQYF. DNA for the CDR3: TGTGCCAGCAGTTCTCCGGGACAGGGCCCCTACGAGCAGTACTTC.

The genes are TRBV7-3 and TRBJ2-1; 10 nucleotides align to TRBD2. Looked up from germline, CDR1 is SGHTA and CDR2 is FQGTGA. Trimming at V came to 5 bases and at J to 6 bases, leaving 7 bases not matched to a gene. The CDR3 extends over 15 amino acids. The CDR3 sequence is CASSPLAGAINEQFF. The CDR3 DNA is TGTGCCAGCAGCCCCCTAGCGGGAGCCATCAATGAGCAGTTCTTC.

The V and J genes are TRBV5-4 and TRBJ2-3; 7 bases line up with TRBD1. The V segment lost 2 bases and the J segment 1 base; nucleotides outside the gene matches: 4. The CDR3 has 15 amino acids. The germline CDR1 and CDR2 sequences are SGHNT and YYREEE (reference sequence). The CDR3 here is CASSLRTGGTDTQYF. The CDR3 DNA is TGTGCCAGCAGCTTACGGACAGGAGGCACAGATACGCAGTATTTT.

The J gene is TRBJ2-2, the V gene TRBV6-5; D possibly corresponds to TRBD2 (5 bases). The germline V and J ends were trimmed by 0 bases and 4 bases, with 12 bases remaining between them. The CDR3 consists of 16 residues. Looked up from germline, CDR1 is MNHEY and CDR2 is SVGAGI. The CDR3 loop reads CASSYSIARATGELFF. CDR3 DNA sequence: TGTGCCAGCAGTTACTCGATCGCGCGGGCCACCGGGGAGCTGTTTTTT.

V gene TRBV5-4 combines with J gene TRBJ2-4, with 8 positions matching TRBD2. Losses at the gene ends were 3 bases for V and 5 bases for J; bases not matched to a gene: 10. Germline V gene lookup returns CDR1 SGHNT and CDR2 YYREEE (reference sequence). CDR3 length: 16 residues. CDR3 nucleotides: TGTGCCAGCAGCTCTCGAGCGGGAGTGGCGCAAAACATTCAGTACTTC. Amino acid sequence: CASSSRAGVAQNIQYF.

This chain uses TRBV5-1 with TRBJ1-3, with D possibly matching TRBD1 (6 bases). The V gene lost 4 bases and the J gene lost 4 bases, with 18 bases spanning the gap. Germline CDR1 and CDR2: SGHRS and YFSETQ. CDR3 length equals 16 residues. In nucleotides, the CDR3 is TGCGCCAGCAGCCTTCCGGGGGGCTCAATGGGAAACACCATATATTTT. It yields the protein CASSLPGGSMGNTIYF.

This sequence joins TRBV5-1 and TRBJ2-2; TRBD2 might be the D (6 bases). The germline gives CDR1 SGHRS, CDR2 YFSETQ. The V and J ends lost 0 bases and 3 bases respectively, with 9 bases between them. This CDR3 has 15 amino acids. The DNA of the CDR3 is TGCGCCAGCAGCTTGGCGTCGGGGGACACCGGGGAGCTGTTTTTT. Encoded protein: CASSLASGDTGELFF.

The table lists this clone with a few counts. CDR3 residues: CASSQGSEQYF. As DNA, the CDR3 is TGTGCCAGCAGCCAGGGTAGCGAGCAGTACTTC. This chain links TRBV6-5 with TRBJ2-7, with D tentatively TRBD1 (5 bases). V was shortened by 6 bases and J by 6 bases, with 9 bases between the two germline ends. This CDR3 is 11 amino acids long. CDR1 is MNHEY and CDR2 is SVGAGI in the germline V gene.

The table lists this clone with a few counts. The chain couples TRBV5-6 to TRBJ2-3, with D possibly TRBD1 on 7 matching bases. The length of the CDR3 is 15 residues. V was pared by 4 bases and J by 5 bases, with 17 bases between. Germline V gene lookup returns CDR1 SGHDT and CDR2 YYEEEE. This chain's CDR3 is CASSLGGTVGDTQYF. CDR3 nucleotides: TGTGCCAGCAGCCTCGGCGGGACAGTCGGAGATACGCAGTATTTT. The complete variable domain, with remaining parts taken from reference TRBV5-6 and TRBJ2-3, reads DAGVTQSPTHLIKTRGQQVTLRCSPKSGHDTVSWYQQALGQGPQFIFQYYEEEERQRGNFPDRFSGHQFPNYSSELNVNALLLGDSALYLCASSLGGTVGDTQYFGPGTRLTVL.